These 10 T cell receptor beta chains were sequenced from one sample in a study of OX40 agonist ivuxolimab in advanced cancers. Generated by immunoSEQ multiplex PCR, the TCRdb table keeps only in-frame clones and is missing some. The sample lists 48,000 or so clones; roughly 86% were seen once. The source was CD4+ or CD8+ T cells sorted from blood, collected in a trial of the OX40 agonist ivuxolimab. These receptors originate from an adult with an advanced solid tumor such as melanoma, head and neck, liver or kidney cancer.

V and J are TRBV5-1 and TRBJ2-7; the match to TRBD1 covers 8 bases. The V gene's germline CDR1 is SGHRS and CDR2 YFSETQ. This CDR3 is 16 amino acids long. V trimming: 0 bases; J trimming: 2 bases; junction bases outside the gene matches: 7. CDR3 in DNA: TGCGCCAGCAGCTTGGCCAATGGACAGGGAACCTACGAGCAGTACTTC. Translated, it gives CASSLANGQGTYEQYF.

This rearrangement joins TRBV7-9 to TRBJ1-1; TRBD1 matches at 8 bases. In germline, CDR1 is SEHNR, CDR2 FQNEAQ (reference sequence). The CDR3 covers 15 residues. The junction had 9 bases not matched to a gene; V was cut back by 5 bases and J by 4 bases. The CDR3 here is CASSAQGAGGTEAFF. The DNA of the CDR3 is TGTGCCAGCAGCGCCCAGGGGGCCGGGGGCACTGAAGCTTTCTTT.

This clone was found once. The chain combines TRBV19 with TRBJ2-5; 7 nucleotides agree with TRBD2. V lost 8 bases and J lost 0; bases outside the gene matches: 3. The CDR3 has 13 residues. CDR1 is LNHDA, CDR2 SQIVND, per germline (reference sequence). CDR3 region: CASLAENQETQYF. As DNA, the CDR3 is TGTGCCAGTCTAGCGGAAAACCAAGAGACCCAGTACTTC.

The chain is built from TRBV5-1 and TRBJ2-3; unclear D gene. CDR3 length: 15 amino acids. Germline V gives CDR1 SGHRS, CDR2 YFSETQ. The V end lost 0 bases, the J end lost 3 bases, and 11 bases lay between the germline ends. The CDR3 coding sequence is TGCGCCAGCAGCTTGGGCCCCTTTACGACAGATACGCAGTATTTT. It codes for CASSLGPFTTDTQYF.

CDR3 amino acids: CASRREPTDTQYF. The CDR3 coding sequence is TGTGCCAGCAGACGGGAGCCTACAGATACGCAGTATTTT. The J gene is TRBJ2-3, the V gene TRBV2, with D possibly TRBD2 on 6 matching bases. This CDR3 has 13 amino acids. CDR1 SNHLY and CDR2 FYNNEI come from the germline V gene. V lost 6 bases, J lost 3 bases, and 10 bases lay in between.

The chain couples TRBV5-1 to TRBJ2-7; 7 bases match TRBD1. Germline CDR1 is SGHRS and CDR2 is YFSETQ. Germline trimming cut 4 bases from V and 5 bases from J; bases unmatched to any gene: 9. This CDR3 is 14 amino acids long. CDR3 bases: TGCGCCAGCAGCCCAGGACAGGTGGTTCACGAGCAGTACTTC. Amino acids: CASSPGQVVHEQYF. Variable domain in full (rest from reference TRBV5-1 and TRBJ2-7): KAGVTQTPRYLIKTRGQQVTLSCSPISGHRSVSWYQQTPGQGLQFLFEYFSETQRNKGNFPGRFSGRQFSNSRSEMNVSTLELGDSALYLCASSPGQVVHEQYFGPGTRLTVT.

This chain links TRBV7-2 with TRBJ1-3, with D perhaps matching TRBD1 (5 bases). Trimming removed 0 bases from V and 0 bases from J, with 9 bases in between. The germline V gene has CDR1 SGHTA and CDR2 FQGNSA. The CDR3 runs to 16 residues. In DNA, the CDR3 is TGTGCCAGCAGCTTAGCGCTAGGGGTCTCTGGAAACACCATATATTTT. Translating gives CASSLALGVSGNTIYF. Combining the CDR3 with reference TRBV7-2 and TRBJ1-3 gives the whole variable domain GAGVSQSPSNKVTEKGKDVELRCDPISGHTALYWYRQSLGQGLEFLIYFQGNSAPDKSGLPSDRFSAERTGGSVSTLTIQRTQQEDSAVYLCASSLALGVSGNTIYFGEGSWLTVV.

The chain has TRBV30 and TRBJ2-1, with 7 bases matching TRBD2. The V segment lost 4 bases and the J segment 2 bases; nucleotides outside the gene matches: 8. The CDR3 sequence is 15 residues long. Germline V lookup: CDR1 GTSNPN, CDR2 SVGIG (reference sequence). This CDR3 reads CAWNPVRGAYNEQFF. CDR3 nucleotides: TGTGCCTGGAATCCCGTTCGGGGGGCCTACAATGAGCAGTTCTTC.

The chain employs TRBV6-6 and TRBJ2-7, with D hard to call. CDR3 length: 13 residues. Germline lookup yields CDR1 MNHNY and CDR2 SVGAGI (reference sequence). V lost 5 bases, J lost 12 bases, and 20 bases lay in between. Written as DNA, the CDR3 is TGTGCCAGCAGTGATACGAGTGTGGGGTCTTGGTACTTC. The encoded protein is CASSDTSVGSWYF.

The chain couples TRBV6-1 to TRBJ1-3; 9 nucleotides line up with TRBD1. The CDR3 has 16 residues. V shed 2 bases and J 5 bases; nucleotides not matched to a gene: 7. Germline CDR1 and CDR2: MNHNS and SASEGT. The DNA of the CDR3 is TGTGCCAGCAGTGAAAATCTAGGACAGGGGAGAAACACCATATATTTT. Protein product: CASSENLGQGRNTIYF.